These T cell receptor beta chains were read from a single sample in a study of naive and memory T cell subsets. TCRdb reprocessed the UMI-ligation and nested PCR reads via MiXCR and lists one record per CDR3 protein. The data hold some 83,000 distinct CDR3 sequences, with around 12% observed a single time. Sequencing used central memory CD4+ T cells from blood. The receptors derive from a human donor in good health. The CDR3 runs from the conserved cysteine through the conserved F or W. Each record gives: clone size, V gene, J gene, D gene, CDR3 protein, CDR3 DNA. A D gene is named only where the DNA matches it firmly. Part of the rows lack a size; the others show once, few, many or a class for expanded clones.

few	TRBV30	TRBJ2-3	.	CAWAGDNTDTQYF	TGTGCCTGGGCGGGGGACAACACAGATACGCAGTATTTT
.	TRBV3-1	TRBJ2-5	TRBD2	CASSQDTGGTKTQYF	TGTGCCAGCAGCCAAGACACGGGGGGGACGAAGACCCAGTACTTC
.	TRBV29-1	TRBJ2-1	TRBD2	CSVEGTSGSGQFF	TGCAGCGTTGAAGGGACTAGCGGGAGCGGGCAGTTCTTC
.	TRBV15	TRBJ1-1	.	CATSSHVGTEAFF	TGTGCCACCAGCTCACATGTGGGCACTGAAGCTTTCTTT
.	TRBV5-1	TRBJ2-5	TRBD1	CASSSTGVETQYF	TGCGCCAGCAGCTCGACAGGGGTAGAGACCCAGTACTTC
few	TRBV6-1	TRBJ2-7	.	CASSEGPAGKAYEQYF	TGTGCCAGCAGTGAAGGTCCAGCAGGGAAAGCCTACGAGCAGTACTTC
many	TRBV30	TRBJ1-2	.	CAWSPPGYNGYTF	TGTGCCTGGAGCCCCCCCGGTTATAATGGCTACACCTTC
.	TRBV27	TRBJ2-1	.	CASRADSSYNEQFF	TGTGCCAGCAGAGCGGATAGCTCCTACAATGAGCAGTTCTTC
.	TRBV4-3	TRBJ2-1	.	CASSQEWGTPGVDEQFF	TGCGCCAGCAGCCAAGAATGGGGCACCCCAGGTGTGGATGAGCAGTTCTTC
many	TRBV7-9	TRBJ2-7	TRBD2	CASSFDSGSFAF	TGTGCCAGCAGCTTTGATAGCGGGAGTTTTGCGTTC
few	TRBV3-1	TRBJ2-5	.	CASSRSLGQETQYF	TGTGCCAGCAGCCGAAGTTTGGGCCAAGAGACCCAGTACTTC
many	TRBV5-5	TRBJ2-1	.	CASIAVYRRNEQFF	TGTGCCAGCATCGCCGTGTATCGGAGGAATGAGCAGTTCTTC
many	TRBV6-5	TRBJ2-4	.	CASSSEGVGIQYF	TGTGCCAGCAGCTCCGAAGGGGTAGGCATTCAGTACTTC
many	TRBV5-1	TRBJ2-5	TRBD2	CASSPGLAGGIETQYF	TGCGCCAGCAGCCCGGGACTAGCGGGAGGAATTGAGACCCAGTACTTC
few	TRBV29-1	TRBJ2-1	TRBD2	CSAGRLGLAGNEQFF	TGCAGCGCCGGACGGCTGGGACTAGCCGGGAATGAGCAGTTCTTC
.	TRBV10-1	TRBJ1-1	TRBD1	CASRGSTGRDTEAFF	TGCGCCAGCCGGGGATCGACAGGGAGGGACACTGAAGCTTTCTTT
many	TRBV20-1	TRBJ2-7	.	CSARDPERISYEQYF	TGCAGTGCTAGAGATCCTGAGCGGATTTCTTACGAGCAGTACTTC
.	TRBV28	TRBJ1-1	TRBD1	CASSRIGQGGEAFF	TGTGCCAGCAGTCGTATAGGACAGGGAGGTGAAGCTTTCTTT
.	TRBV18	TRBJ1-2	.	CASSTIRSALAGDNYGYTF	TGTGCCAGCTCAACTATCCGGTCTGCCTTAGCAGGGGATAACTATGGCTACACCTTC
few	TRBV20-1	TRBJ1-2	TRBD1	CSADQGDLIYGYTF	TGCAGTGCTGATCAGGGGGATTTGATCTATGGCTACACCTTC
.	TRBV10-3	TRBJ1-1	.	CAISEGRMEAFF	TGTGCCATCAGTGAGGGACGGATGGAAGCTTTCTTT
few	TRBV28	TRBJ2-7	.	CASSSVGRAIYEQYF	TGTGCCAGCAGCAGCGTGGGCCGGGCGATCTACGAGCAGTACTTC
many	TRBV29-1	TRBJ2-1	.	CSVAKGGGNEQFF	TGCAGCGTTGCAAAGGGTGGCGGCAATGAGCAGTTCTTC
few	TRBV7-3	TRBJ2-1	TRBD2	CASRGTSGTGEQFF	TGTGCCAGCAGGGGGACTAGCGGGACGGGTGAGCAGTTCTTC
many	TRBV4-3	TRBJ2-6	.	CASSQDRGDSGANVLTF	TGCGCCAGCAGCCAAGATCGTGGGGACTCTGGGGCCAACGTCCTGACTTTC
.	TRBV11-2	TRBJ2-7	.	CASSLDLAASSYEQYF	TGTGCCAGCAGCTTAGATTTGGCCGCAAGTTCCTACGAGCAGTACTTC
many	TRBV7-2	TRBJ2-5	TRBD1	CASSSGQPQETQYF	TGTGCCAGCAGCTCGGGACAGCCTCAAGAGACCCAGTACTTC
many	TRBV27	TRBJ2-1	TRBD2	CASKGLAGGTYNEQFF	TGTGCCAGCAAAGGACTAGCGGGAGGAACTTACAATGAGCAGTTCTTC
.	TRBV6-1	TRBJ2-1	TRBD2	CASSTSGSRSYNEQFF	TGTGCCAGCAGTACTAGCGGGAGTCGTTCCTACAATGAGCAGTTCTTC
few	TRBV7-2	TRBJ2-3	TRBD2	CASRRGLAGITDTQYF	TGTGCCAGCAGACGGGGACTAGCGGGAATCACAGATACGCAGTATTTT
.	TRBV3-1	TRBJ1-6	.	CASSPTGGPVNSPLHF	TGTGCCAGCAGCCCGACAGGAGGACCGGTCAATTCACCCCTCCACTTT
.	TRBV21-1	TRBJ1-1	.	CASSKEYRCPNTEAFF	.
.	TRBV27	TRBJ1-6	TRBD1	CASSSTPGGDNSPLHF	TGTGCCAGCAGTTCTACCCCAGGGGGGGATAATTCACCCCTCCACTTT
.	TRBV28	TRBJ2-7	.	CASSQGDKSYEQYF	TGTGCCAGCAGTCAAGGGGACAAGTCCTACGAGCAGTACTTC